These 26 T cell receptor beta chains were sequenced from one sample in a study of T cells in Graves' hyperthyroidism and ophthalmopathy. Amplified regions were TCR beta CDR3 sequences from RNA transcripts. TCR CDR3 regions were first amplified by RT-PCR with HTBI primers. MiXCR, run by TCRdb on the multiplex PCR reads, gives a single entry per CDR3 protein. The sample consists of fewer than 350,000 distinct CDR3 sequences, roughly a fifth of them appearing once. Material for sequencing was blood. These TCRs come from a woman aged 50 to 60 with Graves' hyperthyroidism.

CDR3: CSATPTGNQPQHF. The CDR3 bases are TGCAGTGCTACCCCGACGGGAAATCAGCCCCAGCATTTT. The chain is built from TRBV20-1 and TRBJ1-5; D unclear. Trimming removed 4 bases from V and 4 bases from J, with 11 bases in between. Germline CDR1 DFQATT, CDR2 SNEGSKA (reference sequence). The CDR3 length is 13 residues.

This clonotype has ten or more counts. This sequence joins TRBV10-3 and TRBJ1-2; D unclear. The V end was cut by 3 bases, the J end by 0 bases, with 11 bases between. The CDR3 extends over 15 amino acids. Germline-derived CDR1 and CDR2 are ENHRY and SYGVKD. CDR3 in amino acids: CAISEVWEANYGYTF. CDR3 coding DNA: TGTGCCATCAGTGAAGTGTGGGAAGCTAACTATGGCTACACCTTC.

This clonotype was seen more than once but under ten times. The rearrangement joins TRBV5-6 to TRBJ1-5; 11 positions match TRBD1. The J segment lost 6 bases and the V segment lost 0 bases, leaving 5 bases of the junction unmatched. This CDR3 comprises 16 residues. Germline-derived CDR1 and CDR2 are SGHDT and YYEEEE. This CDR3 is CASSLAGTGGPQPQHF. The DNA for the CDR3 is TGTGCCAGCAGCTTGGCCGGGACAGGGGGACCTCAGCCCCAGCATTTT. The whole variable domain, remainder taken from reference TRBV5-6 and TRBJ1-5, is DAGVTQSPTHLIKTRGQQVTLRCSPKSGHDTVSWYQQALGQGPQFIFQYYEEEERQRGNFPDRFSGHQFPNYSSELNVNALLLGDSALYLCASSLAGTGGPQPQHFGDGTRLSIL.

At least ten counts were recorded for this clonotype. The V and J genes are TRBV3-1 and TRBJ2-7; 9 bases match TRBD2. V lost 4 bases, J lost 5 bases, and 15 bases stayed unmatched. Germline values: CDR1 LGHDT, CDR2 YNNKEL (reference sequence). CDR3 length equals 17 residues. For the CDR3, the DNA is TGTGCCAGCAGCCTAAGCCTATCCGGGACTAGCAGGAACGAGCAGTACTTC. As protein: CASSLSLSGTSRNEQYF.

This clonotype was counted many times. The CDR3 loop reads CSARTLIGQSPAFF. The DNA for the CDR3 is TGCAGTGCTAGAACACTTATAGGACAGTCCCCCGCTTTCTTT. This chain joins TRBV20-1 and TRBJ1-1, with D perhaps TRBD1 (6 bases). Trimming pared 2 bases from V and 11 bases from J, leaving 21 bases between. The CDR3 is made up of 14 amino acids. Germline loops: CDR1 DFQATT, CDR2 SNEGSKA (reference sequence).

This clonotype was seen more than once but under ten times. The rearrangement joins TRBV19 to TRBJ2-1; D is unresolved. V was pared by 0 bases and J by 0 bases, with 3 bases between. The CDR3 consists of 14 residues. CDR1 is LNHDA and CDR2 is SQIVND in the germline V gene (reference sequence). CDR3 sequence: CASSIEGSYNEQFF. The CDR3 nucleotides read TGTGCCAGTAGTATAGAGGGCTCCTACAATGAGCAGTTCTTC.

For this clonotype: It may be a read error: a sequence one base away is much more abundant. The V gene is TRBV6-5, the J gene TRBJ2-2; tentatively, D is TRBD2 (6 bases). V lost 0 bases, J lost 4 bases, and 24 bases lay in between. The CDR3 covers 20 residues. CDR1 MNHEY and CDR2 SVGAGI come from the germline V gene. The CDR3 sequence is CASSYSMGGERVTSTGELFF. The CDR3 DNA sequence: TGTGCCAGCAGTTACTCGATGGGCGGGGAGCGGGTTACGAGCACCGGGGAGCTGTTTTTT.

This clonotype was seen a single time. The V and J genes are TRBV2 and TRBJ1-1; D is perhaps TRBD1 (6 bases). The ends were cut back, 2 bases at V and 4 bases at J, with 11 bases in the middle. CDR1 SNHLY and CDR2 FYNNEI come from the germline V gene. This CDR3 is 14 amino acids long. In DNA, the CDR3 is TGTGCCAGCAGTGAACTACAGGGCGCCACTGAAGCTTTCTTT. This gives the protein CASSELQGATEAFF.

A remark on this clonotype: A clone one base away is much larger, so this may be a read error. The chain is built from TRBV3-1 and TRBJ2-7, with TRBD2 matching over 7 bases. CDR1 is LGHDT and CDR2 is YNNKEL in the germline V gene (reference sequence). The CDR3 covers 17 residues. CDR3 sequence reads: CASSQVGEGRFYYEQCF. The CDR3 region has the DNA TGTGCCAGCAGCCAAGTGGGGGAGGGCCGGTTCTACTACGAGCAGTGCTTC.

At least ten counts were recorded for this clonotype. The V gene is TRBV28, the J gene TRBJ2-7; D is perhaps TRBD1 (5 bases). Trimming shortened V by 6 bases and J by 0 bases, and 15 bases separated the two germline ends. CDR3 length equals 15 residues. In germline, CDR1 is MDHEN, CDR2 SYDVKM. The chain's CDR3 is CASRGVFRGSYEQYF. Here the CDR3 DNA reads TGTGCCAGCAGAGGGGTTTTTCGCGGCTCCTACGAGCAGTACTTC.

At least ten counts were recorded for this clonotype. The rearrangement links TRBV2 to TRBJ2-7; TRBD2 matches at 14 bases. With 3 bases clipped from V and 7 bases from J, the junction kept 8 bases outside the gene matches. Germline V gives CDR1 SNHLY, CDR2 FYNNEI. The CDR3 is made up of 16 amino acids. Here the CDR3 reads CASSDMTSGRAKEQYF. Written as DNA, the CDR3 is TGTGCCAGCAGTGATATGACTAGCGGGAGGGCGAAAGAGCAGTACTTC. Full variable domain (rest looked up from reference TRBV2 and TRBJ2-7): EPEVTQTPSHQVTQMGQEVILRCVPISNHLYFYWYRQILGQKVEFLVSFYNNEISEKSEIFDDQFSVERPDGSNFTLKIRSTKLEDSAMYFCASSDMTSGRAKEQYFGPGTRLTVT.

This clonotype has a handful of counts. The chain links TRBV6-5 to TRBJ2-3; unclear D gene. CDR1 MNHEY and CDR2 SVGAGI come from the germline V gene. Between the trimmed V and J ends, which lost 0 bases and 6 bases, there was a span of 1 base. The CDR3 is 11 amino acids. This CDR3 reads CASSYSDTQYF. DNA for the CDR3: TGTGCCAGCAGTTACTCTGATACGCAGTATTTT.

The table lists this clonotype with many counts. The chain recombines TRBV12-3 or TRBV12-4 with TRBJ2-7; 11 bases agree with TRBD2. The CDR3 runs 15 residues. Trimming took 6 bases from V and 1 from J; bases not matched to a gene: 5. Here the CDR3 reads CASSLIAGGSYEQYF. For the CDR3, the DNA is TGTGCCAGCAGCCTTATAGCGGGAGGGTCCTACGAGCAGTACTTC.

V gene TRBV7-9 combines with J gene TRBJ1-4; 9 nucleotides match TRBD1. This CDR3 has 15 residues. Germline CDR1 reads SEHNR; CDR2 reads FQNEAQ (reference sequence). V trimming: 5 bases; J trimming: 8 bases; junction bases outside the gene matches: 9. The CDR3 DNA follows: TGTGCCAGCAGCGCCGAGACAGGGGGGCCGGAAAAACTGTTTTTT. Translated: CASSAETGGPEKLFF.

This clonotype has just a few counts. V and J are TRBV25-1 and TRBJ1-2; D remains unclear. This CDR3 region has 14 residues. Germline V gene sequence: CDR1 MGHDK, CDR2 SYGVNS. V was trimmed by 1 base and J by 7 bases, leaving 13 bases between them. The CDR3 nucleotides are TGTGCCAGCAGTGAATTCAGCAAGGGTCGTGGCTACACCTTC. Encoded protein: CASSEFSKGRGYTF.

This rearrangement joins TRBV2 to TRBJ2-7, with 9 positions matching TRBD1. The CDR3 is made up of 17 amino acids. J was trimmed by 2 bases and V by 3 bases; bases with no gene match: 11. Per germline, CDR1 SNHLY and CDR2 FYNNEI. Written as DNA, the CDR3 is TGTGCCAGCAGTGACCCACCGGCCGGACAGGGGACCTACGAGCAGTACTTC. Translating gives CASSDPPAGQGTYEQYF. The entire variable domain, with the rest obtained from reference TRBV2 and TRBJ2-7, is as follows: EPEVTQTPSHQVTQMGQEVILRCVPISNHLYFYWYRQILGQKVEFLVSFYNNEISEKSEIFDDQFSVERPDGSNFTLKIRSTKLEDSAMYFCASSDPPAGQGTYEQYFGPGTRLTVT.

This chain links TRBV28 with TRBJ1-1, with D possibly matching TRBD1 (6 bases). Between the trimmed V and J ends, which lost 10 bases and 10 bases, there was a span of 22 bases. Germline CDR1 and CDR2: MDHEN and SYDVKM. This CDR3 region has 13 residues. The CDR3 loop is CATIWGAPLRAFF. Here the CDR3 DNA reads TGTGCCACAATATGGGGGGCCCCCCTTCGAGCTTTCTTT.

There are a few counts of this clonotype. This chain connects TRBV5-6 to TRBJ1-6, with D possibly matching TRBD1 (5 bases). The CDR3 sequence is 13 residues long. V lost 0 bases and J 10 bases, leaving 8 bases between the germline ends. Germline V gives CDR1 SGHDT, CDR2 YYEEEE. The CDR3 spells CASSLARGSPLHF. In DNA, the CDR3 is TGTGCCAGCAGCTTGGCTAGGGGATCACCCCTCCACTTT.

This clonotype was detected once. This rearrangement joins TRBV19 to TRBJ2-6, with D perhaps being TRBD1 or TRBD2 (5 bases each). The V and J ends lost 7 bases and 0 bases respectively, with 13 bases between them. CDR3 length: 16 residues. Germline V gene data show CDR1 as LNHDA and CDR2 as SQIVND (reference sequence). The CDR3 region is CASIESGSSGANVLTF. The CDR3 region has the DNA TGTGCCAGTATTGAGTCAGGGAGCTCTGGGGCCAACGTCCTGACTTTC.

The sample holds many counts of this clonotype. CDR3 sequence reads: CASKKHGTPESSAQYF. The CDR3 region has the DNA TGTGCCAGCAAAAAACACGGGACTCCCGAGAGTAGCGCGCAGTATTTT. The V gene is TRBV28, the J gene TRBJ2-3; D may be TRBD2 (6 bases). V was clipped by 7 bases and J by 10 bases, with 27 bases between them. This CDR3 is built from 16 residues. The germline CDR1 and CDR2 sequences are MDHEN and SYDVKM.

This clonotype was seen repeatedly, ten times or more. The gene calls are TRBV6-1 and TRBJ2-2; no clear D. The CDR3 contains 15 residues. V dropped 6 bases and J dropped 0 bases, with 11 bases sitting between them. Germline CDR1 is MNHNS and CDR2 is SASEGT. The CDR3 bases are TGTGCCAGCAGAAAACCCCCGTCGAACACCGGGGAGCTGTTTTTT. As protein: CASRKPPSNTGELFF.

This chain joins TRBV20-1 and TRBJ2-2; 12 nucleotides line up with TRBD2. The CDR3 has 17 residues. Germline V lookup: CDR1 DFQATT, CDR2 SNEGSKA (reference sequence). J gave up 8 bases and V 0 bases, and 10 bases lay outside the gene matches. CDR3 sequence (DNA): TGCAGTGCTAGAGATCCCTTTAAGACTAGCGGGAGAGGGGAGCTGTTTTTT. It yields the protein CSARDPFKTSGRGELFF.

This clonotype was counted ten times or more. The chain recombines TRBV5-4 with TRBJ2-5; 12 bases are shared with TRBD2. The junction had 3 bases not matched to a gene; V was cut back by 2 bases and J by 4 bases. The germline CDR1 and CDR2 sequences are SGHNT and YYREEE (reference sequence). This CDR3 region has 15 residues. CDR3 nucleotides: TGTGCCAGCAGCTTCGGGGGACTAGCGGGAGAGACCCAGTACTTC. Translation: CASSFGGLAGETQYF.

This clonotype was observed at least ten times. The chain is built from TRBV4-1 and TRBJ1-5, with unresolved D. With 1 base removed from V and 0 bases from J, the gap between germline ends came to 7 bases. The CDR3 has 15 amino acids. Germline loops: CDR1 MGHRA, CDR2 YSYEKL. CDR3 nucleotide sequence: TGCGCCAGCAGCCAAGTGCATCCTAGCAATCAGCCCCAGCATTTT. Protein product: CASSQVHPSNQPQHF.

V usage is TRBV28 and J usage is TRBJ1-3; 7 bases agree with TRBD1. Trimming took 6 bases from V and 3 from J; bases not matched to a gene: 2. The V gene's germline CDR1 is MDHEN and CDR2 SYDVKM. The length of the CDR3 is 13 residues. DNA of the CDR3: TGTGCCAGCAGGAGGGGGCTTGGAAACACCATATATTTT. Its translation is CASRRGLGNTIYF.

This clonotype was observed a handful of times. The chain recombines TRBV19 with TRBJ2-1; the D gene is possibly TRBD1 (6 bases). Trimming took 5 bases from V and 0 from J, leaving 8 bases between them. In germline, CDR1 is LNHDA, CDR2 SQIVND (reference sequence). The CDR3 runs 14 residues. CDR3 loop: CASSRGGSYNEQFF. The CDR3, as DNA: TGTGCCAGTAGTCGAGGGGGCTCCTACAATGAGCAGTTCTTC.